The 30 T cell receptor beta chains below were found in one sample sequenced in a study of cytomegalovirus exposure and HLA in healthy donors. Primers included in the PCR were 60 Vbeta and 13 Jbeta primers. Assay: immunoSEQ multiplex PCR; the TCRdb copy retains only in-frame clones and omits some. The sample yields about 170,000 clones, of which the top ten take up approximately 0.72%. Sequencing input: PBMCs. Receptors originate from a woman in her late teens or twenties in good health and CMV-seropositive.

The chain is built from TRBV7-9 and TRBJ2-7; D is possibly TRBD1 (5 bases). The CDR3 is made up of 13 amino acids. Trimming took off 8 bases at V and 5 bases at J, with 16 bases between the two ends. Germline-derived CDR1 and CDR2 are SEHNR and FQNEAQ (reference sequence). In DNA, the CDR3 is TGTGCCAGCGCTTTAGGACAAGGTAACGAGCAGTACTTC. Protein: CASALGQGNEQYF.

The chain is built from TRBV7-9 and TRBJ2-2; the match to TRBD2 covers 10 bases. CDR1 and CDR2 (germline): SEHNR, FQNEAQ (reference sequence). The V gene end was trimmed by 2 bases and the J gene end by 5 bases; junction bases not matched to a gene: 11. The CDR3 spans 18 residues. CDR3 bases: TGTGCCAGCAGCTTACGAGCGGGGGGGCCGGTTGGGACCGGGGAGCTGTTTTTT. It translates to CASSLRAGGPVGTGELFF.

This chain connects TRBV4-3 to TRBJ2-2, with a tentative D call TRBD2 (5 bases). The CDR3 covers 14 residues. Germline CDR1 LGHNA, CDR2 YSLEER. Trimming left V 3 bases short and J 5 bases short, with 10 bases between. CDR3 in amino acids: CASSQEVTTGELFF. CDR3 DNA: TGCGCCAGCAGCCAGGAGGTGACGACCGGGGAGCTGTTTTTT.

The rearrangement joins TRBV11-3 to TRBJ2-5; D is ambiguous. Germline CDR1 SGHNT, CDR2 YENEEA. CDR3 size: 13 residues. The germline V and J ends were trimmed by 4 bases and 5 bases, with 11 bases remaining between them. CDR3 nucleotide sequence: TGTGCCAGCAGCTCGTCTATACTCGAGACCCAGTACTTC. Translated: CASSSSILETQYF.

The CDR3 protein is CASSRSRTYEQYF. The CDR3, as DNA: TGTGCCAGTAGTCGGTCGCGTACCTACGAGCAGTACTTC. The V gene is TRBV19, the J gene TRBJ2-7, with D unresolved. Trimming removed 5 bases at V and 2 bases at J, with 10 bases between. This CDR3 region has 13 residues. Germline-derived CDR1 and CDR2 are LNHDA and SQIVND (reference sequence).

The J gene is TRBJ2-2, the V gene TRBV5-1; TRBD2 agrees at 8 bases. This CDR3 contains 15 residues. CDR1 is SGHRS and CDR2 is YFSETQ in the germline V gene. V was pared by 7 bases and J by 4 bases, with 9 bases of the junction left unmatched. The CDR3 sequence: CASLEAGAATGELFF. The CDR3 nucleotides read TGCGCCAGCTTAGAAGCGGGAGCGGCCACCGGGGAGCTGTTTTTT.

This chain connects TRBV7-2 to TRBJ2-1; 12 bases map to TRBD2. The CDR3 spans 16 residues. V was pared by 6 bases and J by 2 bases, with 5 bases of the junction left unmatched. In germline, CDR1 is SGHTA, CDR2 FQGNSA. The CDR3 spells CASRPSGGAAYNEQFF. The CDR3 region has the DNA TGTGCCAGCAGACCTAGCGGGGGGGCAGCCTACAATGAGCAGTTCTTC.

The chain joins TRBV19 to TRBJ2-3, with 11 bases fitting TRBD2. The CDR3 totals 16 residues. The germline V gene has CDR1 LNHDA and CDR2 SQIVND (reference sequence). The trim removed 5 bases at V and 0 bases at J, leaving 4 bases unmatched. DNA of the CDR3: TGTGCCAGTAGTCCCCGGACTAGCGGGAGCACAGATACGCAGTATTTT. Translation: CASSPRTSGSTDTQYF.

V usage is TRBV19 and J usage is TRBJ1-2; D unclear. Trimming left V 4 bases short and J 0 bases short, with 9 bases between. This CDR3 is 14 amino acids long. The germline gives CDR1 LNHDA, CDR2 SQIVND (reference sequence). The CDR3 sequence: CASSSGGTNYGYTF. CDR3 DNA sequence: TGTGCCAGTAGTAGCGGCGGTACTAACTATGGCTACACCTTC.

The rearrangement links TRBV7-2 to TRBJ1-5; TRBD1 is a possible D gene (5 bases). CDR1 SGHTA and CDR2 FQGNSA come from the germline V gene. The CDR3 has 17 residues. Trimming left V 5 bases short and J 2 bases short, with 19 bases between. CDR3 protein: CASSPRWRGEGNQPQHF. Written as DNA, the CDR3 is TGTGCCAGCAGCCCAAGGTGGAGGGGAGAAGGCAATCAGCCCCAGCATTTT.

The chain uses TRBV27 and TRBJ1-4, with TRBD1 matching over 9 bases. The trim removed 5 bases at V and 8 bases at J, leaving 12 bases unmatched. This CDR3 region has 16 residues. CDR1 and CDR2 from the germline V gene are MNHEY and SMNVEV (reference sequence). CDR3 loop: CASSRIQGAGGEKLFF. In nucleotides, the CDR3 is TGTGCCAGCAGTCGAATACAGGGGGCGGGTGGGGAAAAACTGTTTTTT.

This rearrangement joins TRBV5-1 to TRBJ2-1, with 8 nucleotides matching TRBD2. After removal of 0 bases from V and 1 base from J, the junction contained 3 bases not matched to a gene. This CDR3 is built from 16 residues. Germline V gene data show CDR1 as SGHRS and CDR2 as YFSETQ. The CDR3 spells CASSLVGGGSYNEQFF. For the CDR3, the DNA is TGCGCCAGCAGCTTGGTGGGCGGGGGGTCCTACAATGAGCAGTTCTTC.

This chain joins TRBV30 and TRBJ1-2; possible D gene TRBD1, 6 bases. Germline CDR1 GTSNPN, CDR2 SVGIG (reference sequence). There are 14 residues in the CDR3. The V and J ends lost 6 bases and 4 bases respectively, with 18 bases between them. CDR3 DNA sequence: TGTGCCTGCAACGACCGGGCAGGGGCCTATGGCTACACCTTC. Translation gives CACNDRAGAYGYTF.

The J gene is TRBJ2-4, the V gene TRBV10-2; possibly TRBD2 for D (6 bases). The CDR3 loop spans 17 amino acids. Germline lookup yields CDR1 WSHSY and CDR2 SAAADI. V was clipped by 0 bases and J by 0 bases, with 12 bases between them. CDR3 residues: CASSESRLELAKNIQYF. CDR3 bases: TGCGCCAGCAGTGAGTCGAGACTAGAGCTAGCCAAAAACATTCAGTACTTC.

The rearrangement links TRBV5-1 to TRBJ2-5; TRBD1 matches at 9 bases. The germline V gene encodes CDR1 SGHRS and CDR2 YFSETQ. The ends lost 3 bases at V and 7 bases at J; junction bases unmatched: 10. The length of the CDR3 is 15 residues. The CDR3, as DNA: TGCGCCAGCAGCTCCGGACAGGGGCGAATGGGGACCCAGTACTTC. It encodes CASSSGQGRMGTQYF.

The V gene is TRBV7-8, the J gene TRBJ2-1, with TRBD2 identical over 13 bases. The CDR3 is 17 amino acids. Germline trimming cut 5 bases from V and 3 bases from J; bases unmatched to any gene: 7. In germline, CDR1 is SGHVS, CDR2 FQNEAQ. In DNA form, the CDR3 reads TGTGCCAGCAGCGCAAGACTAGCGGGGGGCAACTACAATGAGCAGTTCTTC. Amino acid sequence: CASSARLAGGNYNEQFF. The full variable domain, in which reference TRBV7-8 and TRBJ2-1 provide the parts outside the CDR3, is GAGVSQSPRYKVAKRGQDVALRCDPISGHVSLFWYQQALGQGPEFLTYFQNEAQLDKSGLPSDRFFAERPEGSVSTLKIQRTQQEDSAVYLCASSARLAGGNYNEQFFGPGTRLTVL.

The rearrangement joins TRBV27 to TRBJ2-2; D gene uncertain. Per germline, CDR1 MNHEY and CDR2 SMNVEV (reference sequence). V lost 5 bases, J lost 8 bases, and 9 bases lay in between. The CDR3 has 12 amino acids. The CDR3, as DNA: TGTGCCAGCAGTCCCCCGCGGGGGGAGCTGTTTTTT. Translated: CASSPPRGELFF.

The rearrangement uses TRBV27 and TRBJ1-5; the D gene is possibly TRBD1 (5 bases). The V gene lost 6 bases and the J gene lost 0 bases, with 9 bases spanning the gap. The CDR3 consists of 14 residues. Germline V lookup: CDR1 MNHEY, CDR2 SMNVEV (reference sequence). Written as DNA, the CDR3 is TGTGCCAGCAGCCAACAGGATAGCAATCAGCCCCAGCATTTT. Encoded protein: CASSQQDSNQPQHF.

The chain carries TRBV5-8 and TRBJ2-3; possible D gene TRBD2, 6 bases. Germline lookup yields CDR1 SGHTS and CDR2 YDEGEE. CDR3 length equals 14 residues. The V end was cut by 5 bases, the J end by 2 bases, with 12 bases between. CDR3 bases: TGTGCCAGCAGAAAGCGGGTGCCCACAGATACGCAGTATTTT. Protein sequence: CASRKRVPTDTQYF. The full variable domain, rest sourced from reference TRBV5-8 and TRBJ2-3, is EAGVTQSPTHLIKTRGQQATLRCSPISGHTSVYWYQQALGLGLQFLLWYDEGEERNRGNFPPRFSGRQFPNYSSELNVNALELEDSALYLCASRKRVPTDTQYFGPGTRLTVL.

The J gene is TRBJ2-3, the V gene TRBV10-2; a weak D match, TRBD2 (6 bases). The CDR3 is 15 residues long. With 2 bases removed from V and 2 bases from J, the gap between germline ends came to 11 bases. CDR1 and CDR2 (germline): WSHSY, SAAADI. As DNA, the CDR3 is TGCGCCAGCAGTGAGGGGGACTTGCCCACAGATACGCAGTATTTT. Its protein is CASSEGDLPTDTQYF.

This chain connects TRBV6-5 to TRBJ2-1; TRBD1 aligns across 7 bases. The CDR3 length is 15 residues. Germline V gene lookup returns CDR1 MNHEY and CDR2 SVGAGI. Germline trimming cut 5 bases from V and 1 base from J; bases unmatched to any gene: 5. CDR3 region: CASSTDRASYNEQFF. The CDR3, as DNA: TGTGCCAGCAGTACCGACAGGGCGTCCTACAATGAGCAGTTCTTC.

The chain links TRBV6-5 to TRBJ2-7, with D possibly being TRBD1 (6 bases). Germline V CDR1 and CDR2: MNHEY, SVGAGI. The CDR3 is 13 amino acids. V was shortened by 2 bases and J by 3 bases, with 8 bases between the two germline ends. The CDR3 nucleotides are TGTGCCAGCAGTTACGAGGACAGCTACGAGCAGTACTTC. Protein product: CASSYEDSYEQYF.

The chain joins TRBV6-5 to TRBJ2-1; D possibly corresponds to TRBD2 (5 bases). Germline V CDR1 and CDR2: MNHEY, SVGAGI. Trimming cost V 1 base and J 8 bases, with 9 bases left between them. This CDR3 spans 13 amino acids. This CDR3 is CASSYLERYEQFF. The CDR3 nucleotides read TGTGCCAGCAGTTACTTAGAGCGGTATGAGCAGTTCTTC.

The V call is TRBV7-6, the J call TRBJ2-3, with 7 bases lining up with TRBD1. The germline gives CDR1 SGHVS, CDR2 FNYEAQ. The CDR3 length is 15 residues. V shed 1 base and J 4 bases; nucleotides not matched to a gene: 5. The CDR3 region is CASSLGTGPPDTQYF. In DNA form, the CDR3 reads TGTGCCAGCAGCTTAGGGACAGGACCACCAGATACGCAGTATTTT. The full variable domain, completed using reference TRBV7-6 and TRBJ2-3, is GAGVSQSPRYKVTKRGQDVALRCDPISGHVSLYWYRQALGQGPEFLTYFNYEAQQDKSGLPNDRFSAERPEGSISTLTIQRTEQRDSAMYRCASSLGTGPPDTQYFGPGTRLTVL.

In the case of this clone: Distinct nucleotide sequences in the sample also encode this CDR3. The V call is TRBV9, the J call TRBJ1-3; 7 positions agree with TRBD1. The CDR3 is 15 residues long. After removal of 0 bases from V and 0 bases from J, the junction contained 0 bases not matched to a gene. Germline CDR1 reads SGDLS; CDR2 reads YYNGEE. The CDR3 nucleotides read TGTGCCAGCAGCGTAGGACAGGGCTCTGGAAACACCATATATTTT. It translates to CASSVGQGSGNTIYF.

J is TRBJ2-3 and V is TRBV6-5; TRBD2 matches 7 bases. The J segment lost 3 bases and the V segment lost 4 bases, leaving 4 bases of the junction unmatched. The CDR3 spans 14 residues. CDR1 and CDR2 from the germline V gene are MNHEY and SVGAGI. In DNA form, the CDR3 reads TGTGCCAGCAGTTCCCGGGAGGCAACAGATACGCAGTATTTT. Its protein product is CASSSREATDTQYF.

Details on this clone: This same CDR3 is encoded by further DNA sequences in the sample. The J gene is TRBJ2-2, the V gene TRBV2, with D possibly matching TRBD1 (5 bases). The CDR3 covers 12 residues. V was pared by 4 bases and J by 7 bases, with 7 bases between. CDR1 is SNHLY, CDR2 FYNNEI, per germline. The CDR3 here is CASSVDSGELFF. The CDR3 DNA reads TGTGCCAGCAGTGTCGACAGCGGGGAGCTGTTTTTT.

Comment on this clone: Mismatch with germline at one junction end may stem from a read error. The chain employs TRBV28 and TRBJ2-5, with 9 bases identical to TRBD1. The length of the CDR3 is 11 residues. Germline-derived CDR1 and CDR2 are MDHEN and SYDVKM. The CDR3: CASSFGQGKNF. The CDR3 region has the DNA TGTGCCAGCAGTTTCGGACAGGGGAAGAACTTC.

CDR3: CASSMGGILGEKLFF. CDR3 sequence (DNA): TGTGCCAGTAGTATGGGAGGAATCTTAGGTGAAAAACTGTTTTTT. This chain connects TRBV19 to TRBJ1-4; unclear D gene. The CDR3 contains 15 residues. Germline V gives CDR1 LNHDA, CDR2 SQIVND (reference sequence). Trimming removed 3 bases at V and 7 bases at J, with 15 bases between.

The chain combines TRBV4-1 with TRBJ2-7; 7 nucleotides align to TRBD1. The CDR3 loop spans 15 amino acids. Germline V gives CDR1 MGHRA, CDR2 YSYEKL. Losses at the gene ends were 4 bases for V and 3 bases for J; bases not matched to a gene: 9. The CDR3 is CASSRTRDSLYEQYF. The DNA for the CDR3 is TGCGCCAGCAGCCGAACTAGGGACAGCCTCTACGAGCAGTACTTC.